This T cell receptor beta chain was found in a study of control samples from healthy donors and cancer patients. Libraries were prepared by immunoSEQ multiplex PCR; TCRdb keeps only in-frame clonotypes and omits some of them. The sample consists of about 120,000 clones, 85% to 95% of them appearing once. J was trimmed by 1 base and V by 2 bases; bases with no gene match: 2. The CDR3 extends over 15 amino acids. CDR1 MNHNS and CDR2 SASEGT come from the germline V gene. The genes are TRBV6-1 and TRBJ1-1, with TRBD1 matching over 9 bases. Material for sequencing was PBMCs. The sequence came from a man aged 50-59 years with head and neck cancer. The CDR3 sequence: CASSERTGANTEAFF. For the CDR3, the DNA is TGTGCCAGCAGTGAAAGGACAGGGGCGAACACTGAAGCTTTCTTT.